Only a few counts were recorded for the clone carrying this T cell receptor (beta chain). Its specificity is unknown. The sample comes from a study of response to subunit inactivated influenza vaccine. Study-wide points: It was suggested by the authors that few new T cells are recruited by each seasonal influenza vaccination.

The germline V and J ends were trimmed by 5 bases and 1 base, with 11 bases remaining between them. In germline, CDR1 is MGHRA, CDR2 YSYEKL. The CDR3 loop spans 14 amino acids. TCRdb independently ran MiXCR on the RT-PCR reads; one entry per CDR3 protein. This sample has over 400,000 distinct CDR3 sequences, with approximately 9.9% found just once. This sequence was found in a man between 45 and 60 years old who received an inactivated influenza vaccine. This sample comprised PBMCs from blood, obtained roughly 46 days after vaccination. This rearrangement joins TRBV4-1 to TRBJ1-1; D remains unclear. The CDR3 protein is CASSVRLPNTEAFF. For the CDR3, the DNA is TGCGCCAGCAGCGTACGTTTACCGAACACTGAAGCTTTCTTT.